A selection of T cell receptor beta chains follows, all from one sample in a study of Graves' ophthalmopathy and Graves' hyperthyroidism. TCRdb fed the multiplex PCR reads into MiXCR, producing one record per CDR3 protein. The sample has about 370,000 distinct CDR3 sequences; about 18% are singletons. Sequencing used peripheral blood. These receptors came from an adult woman with stable Graves' hyperthyroidism. The CDR3 runs from the conserved cysteine through the conserved F or W. Each record gives: V gene, D gene, J gene, CDR3 length, clone size, CDR3 protein, CDR3 DNA. D genes are given only for firm matches. Clone size is given for some rows only: seen once, a few or many times, or a class if the clone is expanded.

>TRBV24-1|.|TRBJ2-7|14|many
CATSARQQPYEQYF
TGTGCCACCAGTGCGCGGCAACAGCCCTACGAGCAGTACTTC
>TRBV25-1|.|TRBJ1-5|8|many
CANRPQHF
TGTGCCAACAGGCCCCAGCATTTT
>TRBV2|.|TRBJ2-7|12|many
CASSSALYEQYF
TGTGCCAGCAGTTCAGCCCTCTACGAGCAGTACTTC
>TRBV12-3/TRBV12-4|.|TRBJ2-5|13|.
CASSLFREETQYF
TGTGCCAGCAGTTTATTCCGGGAAGAGACCCAGTACTTC
>TRBV5-4|.|TRBJ1-2|15|few
CASSLDPQGAYGYTF
TGTGCCAGCAGCTTGGACCCCCAGGGTGCCTATGGCTACACCTTC
>TRBV6-1|TRBD1|TRBJ2-6|18|many
CASSETRTGSSGANVLTF
TGTGCCAGCAGTGAAACGAGGACAGGCTCCTCTGGGGCCAACGTCCTGACTTTC
>TRBV20-1|.|TRBJ2-7|13|many
CSAGGDVSYEQYF
TGCAGTGCAGGGGGGGACGTCTCCTACGAGCAGTACTTC
>TRBV11-2|TRBD2|TRBJ2-5|16|.
CASSLASGVGQETQYF
TGTGCCAGCAGCTTGGCTAGCGGGGTAGGGCAAGAGACCCAGTACTTC
>TRBV19|TRBD2|TRBJ2-7|15|many
CASSVGLAGIYEQYF
TGTGCCAGTAGTGTGGGACTAGCGGGAATTTACGAGCAGTACTTC
>TRBV19|.|TRBJ2-7|17|many
CASSIRGEVDAAYEQYF
TGTGCCAGTAGTATTAGAGGTGAGGTCGACGCAGCCTACGAGCAGTACTTC
>TRBV6-2/TRBV6-3|TRBD1|TRBJ1-5|17|many
CASSRTGEGPRNQPQHF
TGTGCCAGCAGCCGGACAGGGGAGGGTCCTCGCAATCAGCCCCAGCATTTT
>TRBV7-9|.|TRBJ1-6|18|few
CASSSGPQFFGYNSPLHF
TGTGCCAGCAGCTCCGGCCCCCAGTTCTTTGGCTATAATTCACCCCTCCACTTT
>TRBV27|.|TRBJ2-2|13|many
CASSKPNTGELFF
TGTGCCAGCAGTAAACCCAACACCGGGGAGCTGTTTTTT
>TRBV10-3|.|TRBJ2-5|15|many
CAIKDSGDIKETQYF
TGTGCCATCAAGGATAGCGGAGACATAAAAGAGACCCAGTACTTC
>TRBV28|.|TRBJ2-6|15|many
CASSTGTSGANVLTF
TGTGCCAGCAGCACGGGAACCTCTGGGGCCAACGTCCTGACTTTC
>TRBV6-1|TRBD1|TRBJ2-7|14|.
CASSELTGGSEQYF
TGTGCCAGCAGTGAGCTGACAGGGGGATCCGAGCAGTACTTC
>TRBV28|TRBD1|TRBJ1-5|17|many
CASSSALGTGGNQPQHF
TGTGCCAGCAGTTCCGCACTAGGGACAGGAGGCAATCAGCCCCAGCATTTT